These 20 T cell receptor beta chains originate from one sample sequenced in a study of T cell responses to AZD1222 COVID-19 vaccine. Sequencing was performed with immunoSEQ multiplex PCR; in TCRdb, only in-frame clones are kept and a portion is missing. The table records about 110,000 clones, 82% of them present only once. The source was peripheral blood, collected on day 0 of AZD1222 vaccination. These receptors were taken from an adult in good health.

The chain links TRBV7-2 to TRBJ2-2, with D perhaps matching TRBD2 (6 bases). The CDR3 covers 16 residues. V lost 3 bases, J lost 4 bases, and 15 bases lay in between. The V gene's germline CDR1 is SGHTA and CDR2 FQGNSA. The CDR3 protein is CASSLGGGVATGELFF. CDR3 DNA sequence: TGTGCCAGCAGCTTGGGTGGCGGGGTAGCCACCGGGGAGCTGTTTTTT.

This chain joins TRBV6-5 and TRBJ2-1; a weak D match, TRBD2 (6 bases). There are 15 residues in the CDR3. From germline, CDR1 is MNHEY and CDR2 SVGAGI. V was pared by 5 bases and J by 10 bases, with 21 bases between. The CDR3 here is CASSTAGTLNGEQFF. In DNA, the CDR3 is TGTGCCAGCAGTACGGCGGGGACGCTTAATGGAGAGCAGTTCTTC.

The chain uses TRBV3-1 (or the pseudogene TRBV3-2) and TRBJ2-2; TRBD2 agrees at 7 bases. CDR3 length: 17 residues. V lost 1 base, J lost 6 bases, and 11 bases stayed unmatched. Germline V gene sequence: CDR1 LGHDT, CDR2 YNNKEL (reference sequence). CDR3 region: CASSQVWGLAVSGELFF. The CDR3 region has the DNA TGTGCCAGCAGCCAAGTCTGGGGTCTAGCGGTCTCCGGGGAGCTGTTTTTT.

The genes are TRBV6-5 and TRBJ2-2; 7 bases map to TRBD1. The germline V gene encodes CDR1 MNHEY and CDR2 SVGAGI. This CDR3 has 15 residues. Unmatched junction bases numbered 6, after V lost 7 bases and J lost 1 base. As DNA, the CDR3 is TGTGCCAGCACCCCGACAGGGCTGAACACCGGGGAGCTGTTTTTT. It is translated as CASTPTGLNTGELFF.

DNA of the CDR3: TGTGCCACGGGGAGGACAGGGGATACAGATACGCAGTATTTT. Its translation is CATGRTGDTDTQYF. V and J are TRBV24-1 and TRBJ2-3, with 9 bases matching TRBD1. The V gene end was trimmed by 10 bases and the J gene end by 3 bases; junction bases not matched to a gene: 7. The germline gives CDR1 KGHDR, CDR2 SFDVKD. This CDR3 is 14 amino acids long.

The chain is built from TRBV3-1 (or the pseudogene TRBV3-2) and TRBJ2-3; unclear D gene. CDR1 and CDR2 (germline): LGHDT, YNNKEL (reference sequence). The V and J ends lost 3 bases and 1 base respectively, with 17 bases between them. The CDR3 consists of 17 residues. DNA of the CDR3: TGTGCCAGCAGCCACGCGATTAGAGACCCTGGCACAGATACGCAGTATTTT. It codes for CASSHAIRDPGTDTQYF.

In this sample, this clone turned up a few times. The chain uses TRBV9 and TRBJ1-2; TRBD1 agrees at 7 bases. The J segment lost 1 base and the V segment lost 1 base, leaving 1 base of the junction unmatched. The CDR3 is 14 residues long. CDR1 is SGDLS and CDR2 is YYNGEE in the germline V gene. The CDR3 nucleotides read TGTGCCAGCAGCGTACAGGGGGGTAACTATGGCTACACCTTC. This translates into CASSVQGGNYGYTF.

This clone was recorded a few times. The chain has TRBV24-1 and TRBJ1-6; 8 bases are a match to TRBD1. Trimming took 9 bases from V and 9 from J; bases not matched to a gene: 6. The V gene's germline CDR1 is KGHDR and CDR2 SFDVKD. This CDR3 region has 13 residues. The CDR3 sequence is CATLDRGGSPLHF. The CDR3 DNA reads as TGTGCCACCTTAGACAGGGGCGGTTCACCCCTCCACTTT.

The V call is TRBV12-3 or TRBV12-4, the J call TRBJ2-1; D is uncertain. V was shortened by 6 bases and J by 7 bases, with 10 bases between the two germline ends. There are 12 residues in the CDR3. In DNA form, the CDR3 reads TGTGCCAGCAGGCGAACGAGAAATGAGCAGTTCTTC. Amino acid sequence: CASRRTRNEQFF.

This CDR3 reads CASSAGQATNSPLHF. For the CDR3, the DNA is TGTGCCAGCAGTGCCGGACAGGCAACTAATTCACCCCTCCACTTT. This chain uses TRBV25-1 with TRBJ1-6; 7 bases map to TRBD1. CDR1 and CDR2 from the germline V gene are MGHDK and SYGVNS. This CDR3 region has 15 residues. Trimming removed 4 bases from V and 6 bases from J; junction bases left unmatched: 6.

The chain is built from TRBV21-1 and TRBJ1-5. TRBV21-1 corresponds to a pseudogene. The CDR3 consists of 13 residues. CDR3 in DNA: TGTGCCAGCAGCAAAGGGAGCAATCAGCCCCAGCATTTT. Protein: CASSKGSNQPQHF.

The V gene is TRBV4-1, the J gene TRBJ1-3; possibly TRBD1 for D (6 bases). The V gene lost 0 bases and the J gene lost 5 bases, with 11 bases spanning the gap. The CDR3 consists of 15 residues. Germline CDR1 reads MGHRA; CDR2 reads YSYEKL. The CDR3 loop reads CASSQDQGPRNTIYF. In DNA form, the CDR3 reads TGCGCCAGCAGCCAAGATCAGGGGCCTAGAAACACCATATATTTT.

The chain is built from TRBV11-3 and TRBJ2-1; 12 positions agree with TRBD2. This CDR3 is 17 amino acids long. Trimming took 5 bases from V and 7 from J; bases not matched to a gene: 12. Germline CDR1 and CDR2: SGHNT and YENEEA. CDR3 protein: CASSPTGLAGMLNEQFF. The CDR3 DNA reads TGTGCCAGCAGCCCCACCGGACTAGCGGGGATGCTAAATGAGCAGTTCTTC.

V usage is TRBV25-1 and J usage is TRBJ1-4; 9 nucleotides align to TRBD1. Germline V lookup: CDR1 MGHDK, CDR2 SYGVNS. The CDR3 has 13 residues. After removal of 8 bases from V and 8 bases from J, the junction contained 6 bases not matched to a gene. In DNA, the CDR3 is TGTGCCAGCGCCGGGACAGGGCCCGAAAAACTGTTTTTT. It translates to CASAGTGPEKLFF.

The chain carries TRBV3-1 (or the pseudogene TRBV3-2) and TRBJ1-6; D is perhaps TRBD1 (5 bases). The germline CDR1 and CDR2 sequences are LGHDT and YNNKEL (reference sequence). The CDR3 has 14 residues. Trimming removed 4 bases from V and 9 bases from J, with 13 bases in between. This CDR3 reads CASSRGGGFSPLHF. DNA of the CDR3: TGTGCCAGCAGCCGGGGCGGCGGATTTTCACCCCTCCACTTT.

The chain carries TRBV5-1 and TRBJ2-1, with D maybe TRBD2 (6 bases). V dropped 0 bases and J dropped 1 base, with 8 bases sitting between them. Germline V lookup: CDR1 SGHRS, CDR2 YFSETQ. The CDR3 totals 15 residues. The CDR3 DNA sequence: TGCGCCAGCAGCTTGGGCGGGGCTTCCTACAATGAGCAGTTCTTC. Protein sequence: CASSLGGASYNEQFF. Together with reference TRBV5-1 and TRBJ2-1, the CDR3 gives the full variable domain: KAGVTQTPRYLIKTRGQQVTLSCSPISGHRSVSWYQQTPGQGLQFLFEYFSETQRNKGNFPGRFSGRQFSNSRSEMNVSTLELGDSALYLCASSLGGASYNEQFFGPGTRLTVL.

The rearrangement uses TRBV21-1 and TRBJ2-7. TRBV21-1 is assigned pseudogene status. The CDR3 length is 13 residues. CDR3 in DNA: TGTGCCAGCAGCACCTTACACGGATACGAGCAGTACTTC. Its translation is CASSTLHGYEQYF.

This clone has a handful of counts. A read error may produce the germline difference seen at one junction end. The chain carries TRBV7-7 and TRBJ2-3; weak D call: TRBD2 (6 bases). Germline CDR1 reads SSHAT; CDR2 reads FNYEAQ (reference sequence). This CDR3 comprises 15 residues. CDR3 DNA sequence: TGTGCTAGCAGCTTGGGGACTCTTCACACAGATACGCAGTATTTT. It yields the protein CASSLGTLHTDTQYF.

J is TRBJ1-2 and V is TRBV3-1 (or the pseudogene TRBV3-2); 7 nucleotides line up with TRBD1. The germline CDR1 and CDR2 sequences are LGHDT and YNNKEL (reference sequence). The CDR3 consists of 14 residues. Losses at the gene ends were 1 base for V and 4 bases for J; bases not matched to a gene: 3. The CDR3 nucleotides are TGTGCCAGCAGCCAAGGACAGGGTCGCTATGGCTACACCTTC. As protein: CASSQGQGRYGYTF.

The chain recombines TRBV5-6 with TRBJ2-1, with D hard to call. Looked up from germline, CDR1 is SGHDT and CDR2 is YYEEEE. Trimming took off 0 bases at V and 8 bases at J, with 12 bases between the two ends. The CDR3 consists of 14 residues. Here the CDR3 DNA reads TGTGCCAGCAGCTTGGCCCTGACCTTAGATGAGCAGTTCTTC. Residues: CASSLALTLDEQFF.